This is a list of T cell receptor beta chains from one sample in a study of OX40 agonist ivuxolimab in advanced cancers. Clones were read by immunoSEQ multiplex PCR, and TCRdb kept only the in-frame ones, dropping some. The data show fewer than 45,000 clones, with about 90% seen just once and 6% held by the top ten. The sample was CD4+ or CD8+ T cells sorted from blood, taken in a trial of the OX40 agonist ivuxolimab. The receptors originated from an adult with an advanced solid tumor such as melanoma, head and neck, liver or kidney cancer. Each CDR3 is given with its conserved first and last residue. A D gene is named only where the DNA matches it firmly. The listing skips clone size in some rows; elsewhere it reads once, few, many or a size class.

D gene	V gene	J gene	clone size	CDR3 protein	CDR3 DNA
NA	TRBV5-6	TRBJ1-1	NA	CASSFTGAGKTAEAFF	TGTGCCAGCAGCTTCACGGGGGCCGGGAAAACTGCTGAAGCTTTCTTT
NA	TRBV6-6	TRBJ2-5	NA	CASSYGGSRETQYF	TGTGCCAGCAGTTACGGGGGTTCTCGGGAGACCCAGTACTTC
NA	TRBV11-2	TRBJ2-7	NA	CASSSPSYEQYF	TGTGCCAGCAGCTCCCCCTCCTACGAGCAGTACTTC
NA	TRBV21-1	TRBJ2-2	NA	CASSIRANTGELFF	TGTGCCAGCAGCATCCGGGCCAACACCGGGGAGCTGTTTTTT
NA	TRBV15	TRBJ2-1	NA	CATSRALPNNEQFF	TGTGCCACCAGCAGAGCCCTACCTAACAATGAGCAGTTCTTC
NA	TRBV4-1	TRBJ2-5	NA	CASSQGGRGGTQYF	TGCGCCAGCAGCCAAGGGGGAAGGGGAGGGACCCAGTACTTC
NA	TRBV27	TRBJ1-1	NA	CASSPPGGNTEAFF	TGTGCCAGCAGTCCCCCCGGAGGGAACACTGAAGCTTTCTTT
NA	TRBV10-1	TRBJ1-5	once	CASRGGDNQPQHF	TGCGCCAGCCGGGGGGGGGACAATCAGCCCCAGCATTTT
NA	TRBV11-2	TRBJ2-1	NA	CASSLGIYNEQFF	TGTGCCAGCAGCTTAGGGATATACAATGAGCAGTTCTTC
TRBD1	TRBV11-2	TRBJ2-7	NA	CASSLVAGGSLRNEQYF	TGTGCCAGCAGCTTAGTGGCAGGGGGAAGTTTGCGTAACGAGCAGTACTTC
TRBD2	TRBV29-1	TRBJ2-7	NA	CSVRGRDYEQYF	TGCAGCGTTCGGGGGAGGGACTACGAGCAGTACTTC
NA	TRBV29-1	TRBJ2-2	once	CSADTGNTGELFF	TGCAGCGCCGATACAGGGAACACCGGGGAGCTGTTTTTT
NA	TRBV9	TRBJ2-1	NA	CASSVGVSSYNEQFF	TGTGCCAGCAGCGTGGGGGTTAGCTCCTACAATGAGCAGTTCTTC
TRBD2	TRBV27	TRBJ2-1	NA	CASGILAGVSEQFF	TGTGCCAGCGGAATATTAGCGGGAGTAAGTGAGCAGTTCTTC
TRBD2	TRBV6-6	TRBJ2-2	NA	CASRGLAGGAGELFF	TGTGCCAGCAGAGGACTAGCGGGAGGCGCCGGGGAGCTGTTTTTT
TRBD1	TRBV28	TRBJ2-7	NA	CASRGQGAIYEQYF	TGTGCCAGCAGAGGACAGGGGGCGATCTACGAGCAGTACTTC
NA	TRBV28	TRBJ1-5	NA	CASTRRGWGNQPQHF	TGTGCCAGCACCCGCCGAGGTTGGGGCAATCAGCCCCAGCATTTT
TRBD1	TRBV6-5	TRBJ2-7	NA	CASSGTGGYEQYF	TGTGCCAGCTCCGGGACAGGGGGCTACGAGCAGTACTTC
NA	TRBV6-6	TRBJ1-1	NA	CASRSLEAFF	TGTGCCAGCAGGTCCCTAGAAGCTTTCTTT
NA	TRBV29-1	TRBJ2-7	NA	CSVERGRYEQYF	TGCAGCGTTGAGCGGGGGCGCTACGAGCAGTACTTC
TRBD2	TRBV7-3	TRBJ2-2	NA	CASRTSVTGELFF	TGTGCCAGCCGGACTAGCGTCACCGGGGAGCTGTTTTTT
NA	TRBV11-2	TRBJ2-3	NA	CASSSPGEWLSDTQYF	TGTGCCAGCAGCTCTCCGGGGGAGTGGTTGTCAGATACGCAGTATTTT
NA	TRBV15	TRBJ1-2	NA	CATSRGTDYGYTF	TGTGCCACCAGCAGGGGGACGGACTATGGCTACACCTTC
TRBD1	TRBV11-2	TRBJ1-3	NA	CASSYGTGRSSGNTIYF	TGTGCCAGCAGCTACGGGACAGGCAGATCCTCTGGAAACACCATATATTTT
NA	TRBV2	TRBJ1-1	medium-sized	CASGVRNTEAFF	TGTGCCAGCGGGGTGAGGAACACTGAAGCTTTCTTT
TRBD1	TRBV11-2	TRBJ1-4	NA	CASSLGWTGGGEKLFF	TGTGCCAGCAGCTTAGGGTGGACAGGGGGCGGAGAAAAACTGTTTTTT
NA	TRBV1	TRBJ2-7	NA	CTSSQTGGTYEQYF	TGCACCAGCAGCCAGACGGGAGGCACCTACGAGCAGTACTTC
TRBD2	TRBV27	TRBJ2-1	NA	CANGGGGRGNEQFF	TGTGCCAACGGGGGCGGGGGGAGAGGGAATGAGCAGTTCTTC
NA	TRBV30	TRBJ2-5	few	CAWTGTQETQYF	TGTGCCTGGACGGGGACCCAAGAGACCCAGTACTTC
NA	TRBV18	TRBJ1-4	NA	CASSPGQREKLFF	TGTGCCAGCTCACCAGGCCAGCGCGAAAAACTGTTTTTT
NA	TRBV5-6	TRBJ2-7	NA	CASSFSYEQYF	TGTGCCAGCAGCTTCAGCTACGAGCAGTACTTC